A selection of T cell receptor beta chains follows, all from one sample in a study of T cell responses to AZD1222 COVID-19 vaccine. Here immunoSEQ multiplex PCR was the method, and the copy in TCRdb shows in-frame clones only, minus some. Found here are approximately 100,000 clones, roughly 86% of them singletons; the top ten hold about 10%. This sample comprised peripheral blood, obtained 28 days after the second AZD1222 dose. These receptors came from an adult who received the AZD1222 COVID-19 vaccine. Each CDR3 is given with its conserved first and last residue. The D gene is left open where the match is weak. Not every row has a clone size; where given, it reads once, few, many or a size class.

len,j_gene,abundance,d_gene,v_gene,CDR3aa,CDR3nt
14,TRBJ2-7,few,NA,TRBV3-1/TRBV3-2,CASRLPGPRYEQYF,TGTGCCAGCAGACTTCCGGGACCCCGTTACGAGCAGTACTTC
16,TRBJ1-1,many,NA,TRBV5-5,CASSLAHLVALAEAFF,TGTGCCAGCAGCTTGGCACACTTGGTGGCTTTGGCTGAAGCTTTCTTT
13,TRBJ1-5,NA,TRBD1,TRBV2,CASSESNRGPQHF,TGTGCCAGCAGTGAATCGAACAGGGGTCCCCAGCATTTT
13,TRBJ2-7,NA,NA,TRBV6-5,CASSYTTSYEQYF,TGTGCCAGCAGTTACACGACTAGCTACGAGCAGTACTTC
14,TRBJ2-3,NA,NA,TRBV6-1,CASSDRKSTDTQYF,TGTGCCAGCAGTGACCGGAAATCCACAGATACGCAGTATTTT
15,TRBJ2-7,NA,TRBD2,TRBV3-1/TRBV3-2,CASSQASGSSYEQYF,TGTGCCAGCAGCCAAGCTAGCGGGAGCTCCTACGAGCAGTACTTC
15,TRBJ1-4,NA,NA,TRBV4-3,CASSQEGTRGEKLFF,TGCGCCAGCAGCCAAGAGGGGACTAGGGGGGAAAAACTGTTTTTT
14,TRBJ2-1,NA,NA,TRBV18,CASSPDGVLGEQFF,TGTGCCAGCTCACCCGACGGGGTACTTGGTGAGCAGTTCTTC
12,TRBJ1-6,few,NA,TRBV14,CASSQTGTTLHF,TGTGCCAGCAGCCAGACTGGGACCACCCTCCACTTT
13,TRBJ2-4,NA,TRBD2,TRBV19,CASSTFLAGAFYF,TGTGCCAGTAGTACCTTTTTAGCGGGAGCCTTCTACTTC
14,TRBJ2-1,NA,NA,TRBV6-1,CASSEVGNYNEQFF,TGTGCCAGCAGTGAAGTCGGCAACTACAATGAGCAGTTCTTC
16,TRBJ2-3,NA,TRBD2,TRBV5-1,CASSLGTSGLTDTQYF,TGCGCCAGCAGCTTGGGGACTAGCGGGCTCACAGATACGCAGTATTTT
17,TRBJ2-3,NA,TRBD2,TRBV5-1,CASSPGLAGSPGDTQYF,TGCGCCAGCAGCCCGGGACTAGCGGGGTCCCCGGGGGATACGCAGTATTTT
16,TRBJ2-3,NA,NA,TRBV9,CASSVLGALGTDTQYF,TGTGCCAGCAGCGTACTCGGGGCCCTGGGCACAGATACGCAGTATTTT
13,TRBJ1-1,NA,NA,TRBV19,CASSDRMNTEAFF,TGTGCCAGTAGTGATAGAATGAACACTGAAGCTTTCTTT
20,TRBJ1-1,NA,NA,TRBV6-4,CASSDPVAAVSRAVSTEAFF,TGTGCCAGCAGTGACCCGGTCGCCGCGGTTTCGAGGGCCGTTAGCACTGAAGCTTTCTTT
15,TRBJ1-5,NA,NA,TRBV9,CASSVEDSTNQPQHF,TGTGCCAGCAGCGTAGAGGACAGCACAAATCAGCCCCAGCATTTT
14,TRBJ1-5,NA,TRBD1,TRBV5-1,CASREGGGNQPQHF,TGCGCCAGCAGGGAAGGGGGCGGCAATCAGCCCCAGCATTTT
17,TRBJ2-3,NA,TRBD2,TRBV5-1,CASSAGTSGGSTDTQYF,TGCGCCAGCAGCGCAGGGACTAGCGGGGGTAGCACAGATACGCAGTATTTT
14,TRBJ2-7,NA,NA,TRBV4-2,CASRPRGAAYEQYF,TGTGCCAGCAGACCCCGAGGGGCAGCCTACGAGCAGTACTTC
13,TRBJ1-5,NA,NA,TRBV5-6,CASSLWGSQPQHF,TGTGCCAGCAGCTTGTGGGGTAGTCAGCCCCAGCATTTT
15,TRBJ2-2,NA,TRBD1,TRBV19,CASSPRTGGTGELFF,TGTGCCAGTAGTCCACGGACAGGGGGCACCGGGGAGCTGTTTTTT
16,TRBJ1-2,NA,TRBD1,TRBV5-1,CASSLTWDDRDYGYTF,TGCGCCAGCAGCTTGACCTGGGATGACAGGGACTATGGCTACACCTTC
15,TRBJ1-6,NA,NA,TRBV6-5,CASRKRTAYNSPLHF,TGTGCCAGCAGAAAAAGGACGGCTTATAATTCACCCCTCCACTTT
15,TRBJ2-2,NA,NA,TRBV19,CASSISGPRFGELFF,TGTGCCAGTAGTATATCCGGGCCCCGGTTCGGGGAGCTGTTTTTT
17,TRBJ1-6,NA,TRBD1,TRBV7-2,CASSLRWGQSLNSPLHF,TGTGCCAGCAGCCTACGATGGGGACAGTCTCTTAATTCACCCCTCCACTTT
12,TRBJ2-2,NA,NA,TRBV2,CASRPNTGELFF,TGTGCCAGCAGACCGAACACCGGGGAGCTGTTTTTT
13,TRBJ2-2,NA,NA,TRBV7-3,CASSRGFTGELFF,TGTGCCAGCAGCCGAGGGTTCACCGGGGAGCTGTTTTTT
14,TRBJ2-7,once,TRBD2,TRBV29-1,CSVARLAGTYEQYF,TGCAGCGTTGCACGCCTAGCGGGAACCTACGAGCAGTACTTC
13,TRBJ2-7,NA,NA,TRBV5-1,CASNPTGTYEQYF,TGCGCCAGCAATCCGACAGGCACCTACGAGCAGTACTTC
13,TRBJ2-4,NA,NA,TRBV28,CATQLLAKNIQYF,TGTGCCACCCAGTTACTAGCCAAAAACATTCAGTACTTC
16,TRBJ1-4,NA,NA,TRBV5-4,CASSFERARANEKLFF,TGTGCCAGCAGCTTTGAAAGGGCTCGGGCTAATGAAAAACTGTTTTTT
14,TRBJ1-3,NA,NA,TRBV7-2,CASSLYQGGNTIYF,TGTGCCAGCAGCTTATACCAGGGGGGAAACACCATATATTTT
13,TRBJ1-5,NA,TRBD1,TRBV19,CASSGTGGQPQHF,TGTGCCAGTAGTGGCACAGGGGGACAGCCCCAGCATTTT
20,TRBJ1-4,NA,TRBD1,TRBV28,CASSTPHLDRETATNEKLFF,TGTGCCAGCAGTACCCCCCATCTGGACAGGGAAACTGCAACTAATGAAAAACTGTTTTTT
12,TRBJ1-6,NA,NA,TRBV7-2,CASSLSGSPLHF,TGTGCCAGCAGCTTGTCCGGTTCACCCCTCCACTTT
14,TRBJ2-5,NA,NA,TRBV6-1,CASSEVGKQETQYF,TGTGCCAGCAGTGAAGTTGGCAAGCAAGAGACCCAGTACTTC
13,TRBJ1-5,NA,NA,TRBV3-1/TRBV3-2,CASGRLSNQPQHF,TGTGCCAGCGGGCGGCTCAGCAATCAGCCCCAGCATTTT
14,TRBJ2-7,NA,TRBD2,TRBV7-2,CASSSLAGGGQQYF,TGTGCCAGCAGCTCACTAGCGGGAGGCGGACAACAGTACTTC
16,TRBJ1-4,NA,NA,TRBV6-6,CASSYWTSEANEKLFF,TGTGCCAGCAGTTACTGGACCTCGGAGGCTAATGAAAAACTGTTTTTT
12,TRBJ2-5,few,NA,TRBV5-8,CASSLAGATQYF,TGTGCCAGCAGCTTGGCCGGGGCGACCCAGTACTTC
14,TRBJ1-3,NA,NA,TRBV10-2,CASRTPGTENTIYF,TGCGCCAGCAGAACTCCCGGGACGGAAAACACCATATATTTT
15,TRBJ2-3,NA,TRBD2,TRBV19,CASSMGGISTDTQYF,TGTGCCAGTAGTATGGGGGGGATTAGCACAGATACGCAGTATTTT
15,TRBJ2-1,NA,NA,TRBV7-8,CASSFRAQNYNEQFF,TGTGCCAGCAGCTTTAGGGCCCAAAACTACAATGAGCAGTTCTTC
12,TRBJ2-1,NA,TRBD1,TRBV7-9,CASSQQGNEQFF,TGTGCCAGCAGCCAACAGGGGAATGAGCAGTTCTTC
14,TRBJ1-2,NA,NA,TRBV9,CASSVGKGNYGYTF,TGTGCCAGCAGCGTAGGAAAGGGTAACTATGGCTACACCTTC
18,TRBJ2-1,NA,TRBD2,TRBV6-4,CASSGVAGGRSAYNEQFF,TGTGCCAGCAGCGGGGTAGCGGGGGGGCGGTCCGCCTACAATGAGCAGTTCTTC
13,TRBJ2-7,NA,NA,TRBV10-3,CAIRTQLTYEQYF,TGTGCCATCAGGACCCAGCTTACCTACGAGCAGTACTTC
15,TRBJ1-2,NA,NA,TRBV4-1,CASSPTVSPRYGYTF,TGCGCCAGCAGCCCAACAGTCTCACCGCGCTATGGCTACACCTTC
15,TRBJ2-3,NA,NA,TRBV27,CASSLAGARTDTQYF,TGTGCCAGCAGTTTGGCAGGGGCCCGCACAGATACGCAGTATTTT
15,TRBJ1-2,NA,TRBD1,TRBV5-1,CASSLATGKSYGYTF,TGCGCCAGCAGCTTGGCGACAGGGAAGTCCTATGGCTACACCTTC
15,TRBJ1-1,NA,NA,TRBV7-9,CASRPKDRLGTEAFF,TGTGCCAGCAGACCAAAAGACAGGTTGGGCACTGAAGCTTTCTTT